This T cell receptor beta chain appears in the sequencing data of a study of post-analysis software for immune sequencing data. Looking at the study overall: The study covered relapsing-remitting, secondary progressive and progressive-relapsing courses of multiple sclerosis. Study observations and caveats: Patients showed TRBV5-6, TRBV5-1 and TRBV20-1 among five TRBV segments more frequent than in controls. By F measure, strong co-clustering occurred among samples prepared in the same batch. Versus controls, multiple sclerosis patients showed significantly lower diversity (normalized Chao1).

Trimming left V 8 bases short and J 1 base short, with 18 bases between. The CDR3 has 15 residues. Germline V gene lookup returns CDR1 SNHLY and CDR2 FYNNEI. The TCR beta cDNA libraries contained unique molecular identifiers. cDNA molecules numbering around 450,000 came from approximately 1 to 10 million T cells. TCRdb used MiXCR to reprocess the PCR reads, holding one entry per CDR3 protein. The repertoire consists of about 190,000 distinct CDR3 sequences, with approximately 29% occurring once and the leading ten covering 3% to 3.5%. The table lists this clonotype with many counts. Its antigen is unidentified.

The chain couples TRBV2 to TRBJ2-7; D is perhaps TRBD2 (7 bases). Sequencing was done on a sample of blood. This clonotype was obtained from a girl aged 2-17 years with multiple sclerosis. The CDR3, as DNA: TGTGCCAGCCGTTTCGAGGGGGAGGGATCCTACGAGCAGTACTTC. Translating gives CASRFEGEGSYEQYF. The complete variable domain, with remaining parts taken from reference TRBV2 and TRBJ2-7, reads EPEVTQTPSHQVTQMGQEVILRCVPISNHLYFYWYRQILGQKVEFLVSFYNNEISEKSEIFDDQFSVERPDGSNFTLKIRSTKLEDSAMYFCASRFEGEGSYEQYFGPGTRLTVT.